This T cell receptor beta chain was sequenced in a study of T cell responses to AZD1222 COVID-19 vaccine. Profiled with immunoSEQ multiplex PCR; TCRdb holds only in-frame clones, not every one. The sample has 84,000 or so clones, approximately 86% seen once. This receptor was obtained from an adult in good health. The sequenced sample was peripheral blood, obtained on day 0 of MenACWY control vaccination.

The CDR3 spells CASSPLAPLTDTQYF. The CDR3 DNA reads TGTGCCAGCAGCCCCTTAGCTCCTCTCACAGATACGCAGTATTTT. V gene TRBV7-9 combines with J gene TRBJ2-3; D is unclear. Trimming pared 5 bases from V and 2 bases from J, leaving 14 bases between. The CDR3 loop spans 15 amino acids. Looked up from germline, CDR1 is SEHNR and CDR2 is FQNEAQ (reference sequence). Full variable domain (outside the CDR3, taken from reference TRBV7-9 and TRBJ2-3): DTGVSQNPRHKITKRGQNVTFRCDPISEHNRLYWYRQTLGQGPEFLTYFQNEAQLEKSRLLSDRFSAERPKGSFSTLEIQRTEQGDSAMYLCASSPLAPLTDTQYFGPGTRLTVL.